The rows below give T cell receptor beta chains drawn from one sample of a study of post-analysis software for immune sequencing data. TCRdb analysed the PCR reads with MiXCR anew, one entry per CDR3 protein. The sample includes 750,000 to 950,000 distinct CDR3 sequences, around 50% of them seen just once. The material sequenced was blood. These receptors came from a girl between 5 and 17 years old with multiple sclerosis. Each CDR3 is given with its conserved first and last residue. The order of the fields is CDR3 length, V gene, J gene, D gene, clone size, CDR3 DNA, CDR3 protein. A D gene is named only where the DNA matches it firmly. Not every row has a clone size; where given, it reads once, few, many or a size class.

>13|TRBV2|TRBJ2-3|-|-
TGTGCCAGCAGTGGACTAAGCGCAGATACGCAGTATTTT
CASSGLSADTQYF
>16|TRBV5-1|TRBJ2-7|TRBD2|-
TGCGCCAGCAGCTTGTCGACTAGCGGGGGGGTCTACGAGCAGTACTTC
CASSLSTSGGVYEQYF
>15|TRBV12-3/TRBV12-4|TRBJ2-7|TRBD1|-
TGTGCCAGCAGTTTGGGACAGGGGATTTCCTACGAGCAGTACTTC
CASSLGQGISYEQYF
>16|TRBV7-3|TRBJ2-1|-|-
TGTGCCAGCAGCTTACTGGGGGGGCCTACCTACAATGAGCAGTTCTTC
CASSLLGGPTYNEQFF
>11|TRBV20-1|TRBJ1-2|-|few
TGCAGTGCCCCCGACCCTGGTAGCTACACCTTC
CSAPDPGSYTF
>16|TRBV29-1|TRBJ2-5|TRBD2|-
TGCAGCGTTTTGGACTGGCGGGGGGGGTACCAAGAGACCCAGTACTTC
CSVLDWRGGYQETQYF
>14|TRBV10-3|TRBJ2-7|-|-
TGTGCCATCAGTGATTTGGGCGCCGGGTACGAGCAGTACTTC
CAISDLGAGYEQYF
>12|TRBV10-3|TRBJ1-2|-|few
TGTGCCATCACCCCGACAGGCTATGGCTACACCTTC
CAITPTGYGYTF
>15|TRBV29-1|TRBJ2-5|TRBD1|few
TGCAGCGTTGAACGCCCGGGACAGGGGGAAGAGACCCAGTACTTC
CSVERPGQGEETQYF
>19|TRBV9|TRBJ2-4|TRBD2|-
TGTGCCAGCAGCCCCCACCCCTTGACTAGCGAGTTAGCCAAAAACATTCAGTACTTC
CASSPHPLTSELAKNIQYF
>15|TRBV12-3/TRBV12-4|TRBJ2-1|TRBD1|-
TGTGCCAGCAGTTTTTGGACAGGTCCTACCAATGAGCAGTTCTTC
CASSFWTGPTNEQFF
>14|TRBV28|TRBJ2-4|-|few
TGTGCCAGCAGTAGCCCCGGGACAATCAACATTCAGTACTTC
CASSSPGTINIQYF
>16|TRBV4-1|TRBJ2-3|-|few
TGCGCCAGCAGCCAAGAGGAGAGGGTTGGCACAGATACGCAGTATTTT
CASSQEERVGTDTQYF
>18|TRBV7-9|TRBJ2-2|TRBD2|-
TGTGCCAGCAGCCTTAAGACTAGCGGGGGATCGAACACCGGGGAGCAGTTTTTT
CASSLKTSGGSNTGEQFF
>16|TRBV12-3/TRBV12-4|TRBJ2-2|TRBD2|-
TGTGCCAGCAGTCAATATAGCGGGAGGTTCACCGGGGAGCTGTTTTTT
CASSQYSGRFTGELFF
>13|TRBV29-1|TRBJ1-5|TRBD1|few
TGCAGCGTTGGACAGGGGGTGAATCAGCCCCAGCATTTT
CSVGQGVNQPQHF
>13|TRBV20-1|TRBJ2-4|-|-
TGCAGTGCCCACCCTCCAGGGAGTGGTGTGCAGTACTTC
CSAHPPGSGVQYF
>13|TRBV6-1|TRBJ2-7|-|-
TGTGCCAGCAGTGAAGGCCGGACATACGAGCAGTACTTC
CASSEGRTYEQYF
>15|TRBV9|TRBJ1-4|-|few
TGTGCCAGCAGCGTAGGAAGACACACTAATGAAAAACTGTTTTTT
CASSVGRHTNEKLFF